This T cell receptor beta chain appears in the sequencing data of a study of OX40 agonist ivuxolimab in advanced cancers. Study information: The diagnoses of dose-escalation patients were hepatocellular carcinoma, melanoma, renal cell or head and neck cancer. Study findings and constraints: Low normalized T-cell clonal expansion also characterized some of the nonresponders. Dosing at 0.1 to 3.0 mg/kg was accompanied by clonal expansion of CD4+ and CD8+ blood T cells by week 6.

Sequenced by immunoSEQ multiplex PCR; TCRdb stores in-frame clones only, minus some. The table records about 110,000 clones, around 90% of them present only once. In its sample, this clone was seen once. Its specificity is unknown. The CDR3 runs to 14 residues. The V gene lost 5 bases and the J gene lost 3 bases, with 10 bases spanning the gap. Germline CDR1 reads SGHTA; CDR2 reads FQGTGA. The material was CD4+ or CD8+ T cells sorted from blood, obtained in a trial of the OX40 agonist ivuxolimab. This receptor was obtained from an adult with an advanced solid tumor such as melanoma, head and neck, liver or kidney cancer. This chain uses TRBV7-3 with TRBJ2-2; D ambiguous. CDR3 bases: TGTGCCAGCAGCCTCGACTCCTACACCGGGGAGCTGTTTTTT. This sequence encodes CASSLDSYTGELFF.